Listed below are T cell receptor beta chains from one sample, sequenced in a study of post-analysis software for immune sequencing data. TCRdb recomputed calls from the PCR reads with MiXCR, one row per CDR3 protein. Of fewer than 900,000 distinct CDR3 sequences in the sample, about 43% were seen once. Sequenced: blood. The receptors shown here come from a girl under 18 with multiple sclerosis. The CDR3 runs from the conserved cysteine through the conserved F or W. A D gene is named only where the DNA matches it firmly. Where a row states a size, it is once, few, many or the class of an expanded clone; other rows omit it.

j_call v_call clone_size d_call cdr3_aa cdr3_nt
TRBJ2-7 TRBV6-6 few NA CASRKPRSYEQYF TGTGCCAGCAGAAAACCGAGGTCCTACGAGCAGTACTTC
TRBJ2-7 TRBV11-2 NA NA CASSLPQDYEQYF TGTGCCAGCAGCTTACCCCAAGACTACGAGCAGTACTTC
TRBJ2-6 TRBV27 NA NA CASTTGWGANVLTF TGTGCCAGCACTACAGGGTGGGGGGCCAACGTCCTGACTTTC
TRBJ2-5 TRBV20-1 NA TRBD2 CSARTSGRAQETQYF TGCAGTGCAAGGACTAGCGGGAGGGCGCAAGAGACCCAGTACTTC
TRBJ2-3 TRBV7-9 NA TRBD2 CASSLRGRETDTQYF TGTGCCAGCAGCTTACGAGGGCGGGAGACAGATACGCAGTATTTT
TRBJ2-7 TRBV13 NA NA CASSTDSRPYEQYF TGTGCCAGCAGCACGGACAGCCGACCCTACGAGCAGTACTTC
TRBJ2-7 TRBV4-2 few NA CASSQDRRGSSYEQYF TGTGCCAGCAGCCAAGATCGCCGGGGGAGCTCCTACGAGCAGTACTTC
TRBJ1-4 TRBV20-1 few NA CSATGFQPATNEKLFF TGCAGTGCCACAGGGTTCCAACCCGCAACTAATGAAAAACTGTTTTTT
TRBJ2-3 TRBV29-1 few NA CSVAPGSHRDTQYF TGCAGCGTAGCTCCGGGGTCCCACCGGGATACGCAGTATTTT
TRBJ2-1 TRBV11-1 NA NA CASNLPGYYNEQFF TGTGCCAGCAATCTTCCAGGGTACTACAATGAGCAGTTCTTC
TRBJ2-1 TRBV7-9 few NA CASSSLAYSYNEQFF TGTGCCAGCAGCTCGCTAGCTTACTCCTACAATGAGCAGTTCTTC
TRBJ2-1 TRBV20-1 NA NA CSARDPRDYLNEQFF TGCAGTGCTAGAGATCCTCGAGACTACCTCAATGAGCAGTTCTTC
TRBJ2-7 TRBV29-1 few TRBD2 CSVEAAGGSIHYEQYF TGCAGCGTTGAAGCGGCGGGAGGATCTATACACTACGAGCAGTACTTC
TRBJ2-7 TRBV20-1 NA NA CSARVPPTYEQYF TGCAGTGCCCGGGTGCCGCCAACCTACGAGCAGTACTTC
TRBJ2-1 TRBV7-2 NA NA CASSAVGGGYNEQFF TGTGCCAGCAGTGCCGTAGGAGGGGGTTACAATGAGCAGTTCTTC
TRBJ2-1 TRBV12-3/TRBV12-4 NA NA CASSLEVGGSLSYNEQFF TGTGCCAGCAGTTTAGAAGTAGGCGGCAGTTTATCCTACAATGAGCAGTTCTTC
TRBJ1-1 TRBV27 few TRBD1 CASSPGQGWTEAFF TGTGCCAGCAGTCCTGGACAGGGTTGGACTGAAGCTTTCTTT
TRBJ2-6 TRBV29-1 NA NA CSVEGRDSGANVLTF TGCAGCGTTGAAGGGCGCGACTCTGGGGCCAACGTCCTGACTTTC